The T cell receptor (beta chain) described here comes from a study of blood T cell repertoires in COVID-19. The table lists this clone with a count of one. CDR3 length: 15 amino acids. CDR1 is SGHKS, CDR2 YYEKEE, per germline (reference sequence). The V end was cut by 2 bases, the J end by 2 bases, with 11 bases between. Sequencing used immunoSEQ multiplex PCR; TCRdb keeps in-frame clones, though not all of them. Of around 56,000 clones listed, about 70% were seen once; the top ten hold about 15%. This sequence was found in a woman aged 70-85 years with acute or convalescent COVID-19. The sample taken for sequencing was peripheral blood. V usage is TRBV5-5 and J usage is TRBJ1-5; TRBD1 might be the D (5 bases). The CDR3 region is CASSFSGGGNQPQHF. In nucleotides, the CDR3 is TGTGCCAGCAGCTTCTCGGGGGGGGGCAATCAGCCCCAGCATTTT.